One sample yielded the 17 T cell receptor beta chains listed below, sequenced in a study of T cells in Graves' hyperthyroidism and ophthalmopathy. RNA transcripts gave rise to amplified TCR beta CDR3 regions. With the HTBI primer set, the TCR CDR3 went through a first round of RT-PCR. TCRdb analysed the multiplex PCR reads with MiXCR anew, one entry per CDR3 protein. The sample holds about 600,000 distinct CDR3 sequences, 12% to 15% seen once. Material for sequencing was blood. The receptor set was obtained from a woman between 18 and 30 years old with Graves' ophthalmopathy.

This clonotype was counted only a few times. This may be a read error, as it is one base from a much larger clone. The genes are TRBV28 and TRBJ2-7; D not resolved. The V end lost 7 bases, the J end lost 2 bases, and 18 bases lay between the germline ends. The CDR3 has 15 residues. Germline CDR1 is MDHEN and CDR2 is SYDVKM. In nucleotides, the CDR3 is TGTGCCAGCACCCCAGGAGATAGCAGAACCTACGAGCAGTACTTC. Residues: CASTPGDSRTYEQYF.

This clonotype has more than one count but fewer than ten. The chain has TRBV7-9 and TRBJ2-2, with D perhaps matching TRBD2 (5 bases). CDR1 is SEHNR and CDR2 is FQNEAQ in the germline V gene (reference sequence). Trimming stripped 8 bases from V and 4 bases from J, with 20 bases between. The CDR3 consists of 16 residues. The CDR3 here is CASHPDKRPFTGELFF. The CDR3 nucleotides read TGTGCCAGCCACCCCGACAAGCGGCCCTTCACCGGGGAGCTGTTTTTT. The entire variable domain, with the rest obtained from reference TRBV7-9 and TRBJ2-2, is as follows: DTGVSQNPRHKITKRGQNVTFRCDPISEHNRLYWYRQTLGQGPEFLTYFQNEAQLEKSRLLSDRFSAERPKGSFSTLEIQRTEQGDSAMYLCASHPDKRPFTGELFFGEGSRLTVL.

This clonotype has more than one count but fewer than ten. This chain joins TRBV9 and TRBJ2-2, with 11 bases matching TRBD1. In germline, CDR1 is SGDLS, CDR2 YYNGEE. The CDR3 contains 18 residues. V shed 4 bases and J 6 bases; nucleotides not matched to a gene: 14. The CDR3 region has the DNA TGTGCCAGCAGCATCAATACCGAATCGGGACAGGGGGCCGGGGAGCTGTTTTTT. This translates into CASSINTESGQGAGELFF.

This clonotype was observed many times. The rearrangement uses TRBV15 and TRBJ2-1; 15 nucleotides line up with TRBD2. CDR3 length: 18 residues. V lost 1 base to trimming and J lost 8 bases; unmatched junction nucleotides: 9. Per the germline V gene, CDR1 is LNHNV and CDR2 is YYDKDF (reference sequence). The CDR3 coding sequence is TGTGCCACCAGCAGAGCCCTCCGGACTAGCGGGAGGGCCGATGAGCAGTTCTTC. Encoded protein: CATSRALRTSGRADEQFF.

This chain connects TRBV11-2 to TRBJ2-3; 10 bases are a match to TRBD2. Germline V lookup: CDR1 SGHAT, CDR2 FQNNGV. V lost 1 base to trimming and J lost 2 bases; unmatched junction nucleotides: 6. This CDR3 is built from 17 residues. The CDR3 DNA follows: TGTGCCAGCAGCTTAGCTAGACTAGCGGGTTTCACAGATACGCAGTATTTT. Amino acids: CASSLARLAGFTDTQYF.

The sample holds many counts of this clonotype. This chain links TRBV27 with TRBJ2-7; TRBD2 aligns across 7 bases. The CDR3 consists of 15 residues. The germline gives CDR1 MNHEY, CDR2 SMNVEV (reference sequence). V was clipped by 4 bases and J by 4 bases; unmatched bases: 10. CDR3 residues: CASSSQGDYYYEQYF. The CDR3 DNA is TGTGCCAGCAGTTCGCAAGGGGACTATTATTACGAGCAGTACTTC.

This clonotype came up a few times. This sequence may be a read error, since a much larger clone differs from it by one base. The rearrangement uses TRBV10-3 and TRBJ2-5; a possible D gene is TRBD2 (5 bases). CDR1 and CDR2 from the germline V gene are ENHRY and SYGVKD. The length of the CDR3 is 11 residues. The CDR3 coding sequence is TGTGCCATCAGTGTGGGAGAGACCCAGCACTTC. Translating it yields CAISVGETQHF.

This clonotype was observed many times. The chain combines TRBV9 with TRBJ2-7, with 9 bases matching TRBD1. Trimming removed 3 bases from V and 4 bases from J; junction bases left unmatched: 5. Germline loops: CDR1 SGDLS, CDR2 YYNGEE. The CDR3 has 14 amino acids. The chain's CDR3 is CASSAGTGWYEQYF. In DNA form, the CDR3 reads TGTGCCAGCAGCGCCGGGACAGGGTGGTACGAGCAGTACTTC.

V and J are TRBV30 and TRBJ1-5, with 8 bases lining up with TRBD1. Germline values: CDR1 GTSNPN, CDR2 SVGIG (reference sequence). The CDR3 sequence is 15 residues long. Unmatched junction bases numbered 9, after V lost 3 bases and J lost 5 bases. The CDR3 region has the DNA TGTGCCTGGAGCCCGGGACAGGCTTTAGATCAGCCCCAGCATTTT. Amino acid sequence: CAWSPGQALDQPQHF.

The chain joins TRBV27 to TRBJ2-7; D is ambiguous. Germline assignment: CDR1 MNHEY and CDR2 SMNVEV (reference sequence). The CDR3 consists of 16 residues. Deletions cut 1 base from V and 2 bases from J, with 15 bases between. The CDR3 DNA reads as TGTGCCAGCAGTTTATTATTCGGGCAGCGAGCCTACGAGCAGTACTTC. Its translation is CASSLLFGQRAYEQYF.

This clonotype showed up many times. V gene TRBV7-2 combines with J gene TRBJ2-7; TRBD2 aligns across 8 bases. The CDR3 has 15 residues. The V gene's germline CDR1 is SGHTA and CDR2 FQGNSA. J gave up 0 bases and V 5 bases, and 6 bases lay outside the gene matches. The CDR3 spells CASSTQRGSSYEQYF. The CDR3 DNA reads as TGTGCCAGCAGCACCCAGCGGGGGAGCTCCTACGAGCAGTACTTC.

This clonotype was found a few times. The J gene is TRBJ1-1, the V gene TRBV6-5; D is unclear. CDR1 and CDR2 from the germline V gene are MNHEY and SVGAGI. Deletions cut 0 bases from V and 10 bases from J, with 12 bases between. There are 13 residues in the CDR3. This CDR3 is CASSYSGPAGAFF. CDR3 sequence (DNA): TGTGCCAGCAGTTACTCCGGGCCGGCGGGAGCTTTCTTT.

The table lists this clonotype with a few counts. This CDR3 is CASSQGIREQYF. The CDR3 nucleotides are TGTGCCAGCAGCCAAGGCATTAGGGAGCAGTACTTC. This rearrangement joins TRBV3-1 to TRBJ2-7; D gene unclear. The CDR3 contains 12 residues. Germline V gene lookup returns CDR1 LGHDT and CDR2 YNNKEL (reference sequence). V shed 1 base and J shed 7 bases, with 8 bases lying between them.

This clonotype was found once. Possible read error: a much larger clone is one base away. The rearrangement links TRBV7-9 to TRBJ1-1; D gene uncertain. The germline V and J ends were trimmed by 4 bases and 4 bases, with 13 bases remaining between them. The CDR3 consists of 14 residues. Germline CDR1 reads SEHNR; CDR2 reads FQNEAQ (reference sequence). The CDR3 DNA sequence: TGTGCCAGCAGCTCAGAGGGATTGGCCACTGAAGCTTTCTTT. It codes for CASSSEGLATEAFF.

This clonotype occurred a few times. The chain joins TRBV7-6 to TRBJ2-2; the D is unclear. CDR3 length: 14 residues. Germline loops: CDR1 SGHVS, CDR2 FNYEAQ. V lost 4 bases, J lost 1 base, and 7 bases lay in between. CDR3 DNA: TGTGCCAGCAGCTCCCAGGTGAACACCGGGGAGCTGTTTTTT. Amino acids: CASSSQVNTGELFF.

This clonotype was counted at least ten times. The CDR3 loop is CASTIGDRAAKNIQYF. The CDR3 region has the DNA TGTGCCAGCACTATAGGGGACAGGGCAGCCAAAAACATTCAGTACTTC. This chain links TRBV28 with TRBJ2-4; TRBD1 agrees at 9 bases. V lost 7 bases to trimming and J lost 0 bases; unmatched junction nucleotides: 7. The V gene's germline CDR1 is MDHEN and CDR2 SYDVKM. This CDR3 has 16 amino acids.

This clonotype was seen more than once but under ten times. This rearrangement joins TRBV6-1 to TRBJ1-5; D gene ambiguous. Germline CDR1 and CDR2: MNHNS and SASEGT. This CDR3 region has 13 residues. Trimming stripped 6 bases from V and 10 bases from J, with 16 bases between. For the CDR3, the DNA is TGTGCCAGCAGCGAACCTGGCAGGTCCCCCCAGCATTTT. The encoded protein is CASSEPGRSPQHF.